This T cell receptor (beta chain) appears in the sequencing data of a study of vaccination and CD4 T cells after COVID-19. CD4+ T cells that had been cultured provided DNA sequenced with the Oncomine TCR Beta short-read assay. TCRdb recomputed calls from the PCR reads with MiXCR, one row per CDR3 protein. The sample has about 13,000 distinct CDR3 sequences; about 43% are singletons. Only a few counts were recorded for this clonotype. What it recognizes is unknown. The CDR3 spans 14 residues. The V gene lost 6 bases and the J gene lost 0 bases, with 9 bases spanning the gap. Treatment meaning: 10-day PBMC culture with coronavirus spike peptide pools or control peptides (ViraFEST assay).

V usage is TRBV12-3 or TRBV12-4 and J usage is TRBJ1-3, with D possibly being TRBD1 (5 bases). The TCR was taken from a human donor who had recovered from COVID-19. Sequenced: CD4+ T cells from blood, cultured in vitro. The CDR3: CASRLGGSGNTIYF. CDR3 DNA: TGTGCCAGCAGACTCGGGGGCTCTGGAAACACCATATATTTT.